This T cell receptor beta chain appears in the sequencing data of a study of T-cell reconstitution after alpha-beta-depleted transplantation in children (dated by TCRdb to 2016 to 2017). For context, the study as a whole: Using TCR repertoire profiling, the study followed T-cell immune reconstitution in a quantitative way in children after TCRalphabeta/CD19-depleted allogeneic hematopoietic cell transplantation.

The library was made by PCR. Instrument on record: Illumina HiSeq 2500. To normalize quantification of the TCRbeta repertoire, the TCR libraries were built with molecular barcoding that relied on unique molecular identifiers. TCRdb took the public reads, trimmed them with fastp at Q25, ran MiXCR for clone calling and kept in-frame beta chains. Here each entry gathers all rows of one CDR3 protein and keeps the most common genes and DNA. This sample holds some 350,000 distinct CDR3 sequences; 15% to 20% were observed only once. The leading ten clones occupy roughly 40% of the sample. In light of the paper, this sample's treatment or condition label describes: allogeneic hematopoietic cell transplantation with graft depleted of TCRalphabeta T cells and CD19 B cells. The children who served as transplant recipients had been given grafts of TCRalphabeta/CD19-depleted allogeneic hematopoietic cells. General conclusions and limits of the study: In some patients, the high TCRbeta diversity seen at day 60 was put down to recipient T cells and intrathymic progenitors that had survived conditioning. The apparently early recovery of alphabetaT-cell counts about two months after transplant reportedly depended on only several hundred rapidly expanded clones that came from non-depleted graft cells. Over subsequent months, a decline in hyperexpanded clone frequencies was noted, and after one year, T-cell counts and TCRbeta diversity were mostly ascribed to newly produced T cells.

CDR3 length: 14 amino acids, cysteine to phenylalanine. Of all the DNA, just the CDR3 is kept, 42 bases in frame from base 1. The trim is 4 bases for V and 9 bases for J, with a gap of 13 bases between the germline ends. The CDR1 and CDR2 encoded by the germline V gene are MGHRA and YSYEKL. The table lists this clonotype with many counts. Its antigen remains undetermined. No much larger clone is present one base from it, and per-base qualities are unavailable. The TCR originated in a male patient aged 2-15 years who had a stem cell transplant for acute lymphoblastic leukemia, so the T cells may come from the graft donor. The input for sequencing was PBMCs, mostly from graft donor cells, taken 360 days after TCRalphabeta/CD19-depleted stem cell transplant. The rearranged segments are TRBV4-1 and TRBJ1-6; no D segment can be confidently identified. The sequenced DNA is TGCGCCAGCAGCCTTTACCAGGATTCTTCACCCCTCCACTTT. Its protein is CASSLYQDSSPLHF.